The sequence of this TCR beta chain was determined in a study of OX40 agonist ivuxolimab in advanced cancers. Points on this clone: Its antigen is still unknown.

General observations from the study: Clonal expansion was seen in CD4+ and CD8+ blood T cells by week 6 at 0.1 to 3.0 mg/kg. It was also the case that some nonresponders had low normalized T-cell clonal expansion.

Some clones are missing from TCRdb's copy, which holds only in-frame ones; the method was immunoSEQ multiplex PCR. The sample records under 85,000 clones, roughly 77% being singletons. V lost 4 bases and J lost 4, with 14 bases in between. The CDR3 covers 14 residues. CDR1 is SGDLS and CDR2 is YYNGEE in the germline V gene. The chain employs TRBV9 and TRBJ2-5; D unclear. The sequencing used CD4+ or CD8+ T cells sorted from blood, collected in a trial of the OX40 agonist ivuxolimab. The sequence came from an adult with an advanced solid tumor such as melanoma, head and neck, liver or kidney cancer. CDR3 nucleotide sequence: TGTGCCAGCAGCCCCACCCCCGGTGGAGAGACCCAGTACTTC. It codes for CASSPTPGGETQYF.